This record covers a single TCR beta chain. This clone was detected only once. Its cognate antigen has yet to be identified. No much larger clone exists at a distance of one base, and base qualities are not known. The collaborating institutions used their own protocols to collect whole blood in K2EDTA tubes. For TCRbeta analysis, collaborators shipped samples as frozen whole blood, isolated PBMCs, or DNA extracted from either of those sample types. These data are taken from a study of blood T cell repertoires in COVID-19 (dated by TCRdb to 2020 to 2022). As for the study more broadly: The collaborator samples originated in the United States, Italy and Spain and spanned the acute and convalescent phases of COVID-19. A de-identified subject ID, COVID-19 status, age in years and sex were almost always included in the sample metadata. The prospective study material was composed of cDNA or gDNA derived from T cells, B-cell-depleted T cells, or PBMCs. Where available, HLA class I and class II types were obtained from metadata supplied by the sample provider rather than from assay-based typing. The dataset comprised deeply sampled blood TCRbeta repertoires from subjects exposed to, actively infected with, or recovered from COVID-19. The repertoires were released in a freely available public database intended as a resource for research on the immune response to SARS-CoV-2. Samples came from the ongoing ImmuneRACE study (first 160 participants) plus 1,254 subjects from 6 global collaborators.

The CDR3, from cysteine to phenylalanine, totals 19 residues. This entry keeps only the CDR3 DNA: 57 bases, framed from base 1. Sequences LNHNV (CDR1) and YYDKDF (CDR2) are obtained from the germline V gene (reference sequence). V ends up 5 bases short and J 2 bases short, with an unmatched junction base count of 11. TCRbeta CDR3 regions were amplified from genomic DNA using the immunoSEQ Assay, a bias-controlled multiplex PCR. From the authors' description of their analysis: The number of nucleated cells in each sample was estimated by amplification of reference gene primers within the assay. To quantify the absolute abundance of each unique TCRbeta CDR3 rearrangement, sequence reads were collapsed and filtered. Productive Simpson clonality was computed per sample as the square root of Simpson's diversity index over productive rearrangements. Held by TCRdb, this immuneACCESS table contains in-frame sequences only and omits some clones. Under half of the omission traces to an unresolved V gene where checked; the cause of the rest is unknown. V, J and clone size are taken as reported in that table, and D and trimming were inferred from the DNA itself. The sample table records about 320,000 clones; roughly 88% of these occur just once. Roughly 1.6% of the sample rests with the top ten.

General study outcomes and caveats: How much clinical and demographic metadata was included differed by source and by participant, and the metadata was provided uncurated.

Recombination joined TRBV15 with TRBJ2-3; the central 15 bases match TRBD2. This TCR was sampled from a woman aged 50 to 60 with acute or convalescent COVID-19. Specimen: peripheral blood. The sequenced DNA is TGTGCCACCAGCTCCTTCATAAGGACTAGCGGGAGGGCCACAGATACGCAGTATTTT. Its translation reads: CATSSFIRTSGRATDTQYF.